This T cell receptor beta chain was observed in a study of cytomegalovirus exposure and HLA in healthy donors (dated by TCRdb to 2017 to 2019). Describing the broader study: According to an earlier analysis of around 600 of the donors, about 180 million T cells yielded roughly 110 million unique TCR beta sequences and approximately 280 Gb of sequence data. Among the roughly 390 genotyped donors, about 83% belonged to the genetic ancestry cluster associated with self-reported Caucasian donors. A later analysis re-examined previously published TCR beta repertoires from over 500 donors and added high-resolution HLA genotyping to investigate patterns of TCR occurrence. The number of typed donors differed by locus: roughly 620-640 for A, B, C, DRB1 and DQB1; 500 to 550 for DQA1; 600 to 610 for DPA1; and 400 to 480 for DPB1. Because of strong linkage in the cohort, roughly five DR-DQ haplotypes were treated as single units for association and clustering. To predict cytomegalovirus infection status, the study combined high-throughput TCR immunosequencing, statistical association of individual TCRs with disease status, and machine learning. The study aimed to test whether cataloging public T cell receptors could reveal signatures of past pathogen exposure. Rather than using new phenotypic data, the later analysis identified candidate immune exposures from TCR beta sequences and from how often those sequences occurred across donors. Among about 360 genotyped donors of the cohort, an average of approximately 230,000 unique TCR beta nucleotide sequences were sequenced per donor, 15% to 20% of them non-productive. A later genetic analysis used genome-wide SNP genotypes for about 65% of the 666 donors, treating that subset as a discovery cohort. Donor age, sex, ethnicity and CMV serostatus were compiled alongside the repertoire data. Roughly 320 gigabases of sequencing data and 75 million to 85 million unique TCR sequences made up an early release that covered 500 to 650 HLA-typed donors. In an earlier analysis of 550 to 700 of the donors, high-throughput TCR beta sequencing was used to judge whether each TCR beta V gene segment behaved as functional or pseudogenic. HLA typing covered class I and class II loci at four-digit resolution. Along with the approximately 700-subject first cohort, a separate validation cohort of more than 90 different subjects was used. The T cell repertoires of some 670 subjects were profiled by immunosequencing and related to cytomegalovirus serostatus. All discovery cohort repertoires had been generated using a single sequencing platform.

In total, around 600 healthy bone marrow donors made up the cohort. Cohort members were all nominally healthy when sampled, although unrecorded immune exposures were likely present. The donor was CMV seronegative and belonged to the group of 380 or so seronegative cohort members. Every donor gave a peripheral blood sample, and the peripheral blood mononuclear cells from that sample were used for TCR beta sequencing. The Qiagen DNeasy Blood Extraction Kit was used to extract genomic DNA from the blood cell samples. Broad study findings and their caveats: HLA typing was unavailable for some donors at each locus, so association tests used only the typed subset. A further reported finding was that TCR beta sequences accurately predicted the HLA-A and HLA-B alleles for most subjects in the first cohort. Linkage disequilibrium might explain the correlated functional status among segregating V segments, but an unknown experimental factor could not be excluded. This cohort had only TCR beta chains sequenced, and the lack of alpha or paired-chain data limited which features could be detected. Roughly uniform sequencing depth across donors was assumed in presence/absence analyses, although this assumption may not hold. Assigning TCR associations to individual alleles was difficult when HLA alleles, especially DR and DQ, strongly co-occurred. In both the original and validation cohorts, the classifier was reported to diagnose cytomegalovirus status with high specificity and sensitivity. For the cohort, immune exposure information was limited to CMV serostatus. Because the 87-base-pair reads could not distinguish some IMGT-functional V segments, including TRBV6-2 and TRBV6-3, those segments were excluded. The authors suggested that the approach could potentially be extended to other disease states and immunological phenotypes. In a later genetic analysis, a missense DCLRE1C variant was associated with V-gene and J-gene trimming of TCR beta chains, and the association was replicated in an independent cohort. The study listed 164 TCR beta chains as associated with cytomegalovirus. In an earlier analysis of around 600 of the donors, most TCR beta V segments appeared in productive rearrangements about 87% or about 30% of the time, broadly matching IMGT annotations. A few of the identified cytomegalovirus-associated TCR beta chains were confirmed in vitro to be specific for cytomegalovirus antigens. The sequencing pipeline was judged likely to have produced a cluster of highly shared sequence variants as a technical artifact. Because counts were too low, 15 to 20 rarely observed V segments, including chromosome 9 orphons, were excluded from the earlier analysis of 587 of the donors. Most TCR sequences were observed very rarely across donors, whereas some public TCRs were present in many individuals. In a later analysis, HLA-associated TCR beta chains showed more clonal expansion and lower generation probabilities than non-associated chains that were equally common. According to a later analysis, parvovirus B19, influenza, CMV and Epstein-Barr virus appeared linked to several top co-occurrence clusters. According to a later analysis, most CMV-associated TCR beta chains appeared to be HLA-restricted, and the HLA associations seemed to be driven largely by CMV exposure. Compared with the roughly 710-donor mean, donors in an Asian-associated ancestry cluster had fewer N-insertions in productive TCRs, according to a later genetic analysis. A later analysis found that TCR association rates varied across HLA loci, with DRB1 alleles showing the most associated TCRs and HLA-C alleles the fewest. Specific HLA alleles were associated with 15,000 to 20,000 TCR beta sequences at a false discovery rate of 0.05 in a later analysis.

The CDR3 starts with the cysteine, ends with the phenylalanine, and has 14 residues. The sequence is cut down to CDR3 DNA, 42 bases in frame from base 1. V is pared back by 0 bases and J by 6 bases, with 9 bases lying between the germline termini. Based on the germline V gene (reference sequence), the CDR1 and CDR2 sequences are SGHKS and YYEKEE. Library method: the immunoSEQ multiplex PCR assay. For the multiplex PCR, a mixture combining 60 forward primers for TCR Vbeta segments and 13 reverse primers for TCR Jbeta segments was used. The CDR3 region of rearranged TCR beta genes was amplified from genomic DNA with a multiplex PCR assay. The Illumina HiSeq System was used to sequence the amplified TCR beta libraries as 87-base-pair reads. The authors processed their data as follows. In a later analysis, some 80 million unique TCR beta chains were counted across the 500 to 700 repertoires, and roughly 11 million of these chains were shared by at least two donors. A nearest-neighbor algorithm error-corrected the raw reads and collapsed the reads into unique sequences, merging closely related sequences to remove PCR and sequencing errors. CDR3 sequences were aligned to IMGT reference sequences to assign V, D and J gene segments. For a sequence to be retained, at least a six-nucleotide match to both a V gene segment and a J gene segment was required. A rearrangement counted as productive if the CDR3 had no stop codons and remained in frame with V and J, and every other rearrangement counted as non-productive. CDR3 was defined by IMGT convention, running from the second conserved V-encoded cysteine to the conserved J-encoded phenylalanine. The earlier analysis of some 580 of the donors excluded any sequence lacking an unambiguous match to a single V gene segment. In an earlier analysis of roughly 500 of the donors, V segments were called functional above 56.7% productive rearrangements and were called segregating when the between-donor standard deviation exceeded 5%. A statistical classification framework was built for diagnosing cytomegalovirus status from the catalog of TCR beta chain sequences. In a later analysis, TCR nucleotide sequences were compared against IMGT/GENE-DB human TR gene sequences so that V and J genes could be assigned. Using the TCRdist pipeline, a later analysis assigned CDR3 sequences along with most-parsimonious VDJ recombination scenarios. A later analysis defined each TCR beta chain by its CDR3 amino acid sequence plus V-gene family, and excluded reads lacking a unique V-gene family. A later analysis removed nearly 600 highly shared, low-generation-probability nucleotide sequences to deal with suspected cross-contamination and a sequencing artifact. In a later analysis, a clonal expansion index was calculated for each public chain from normalized within-repertoire ranks of inferred template counts. Generation probabilities in a later analysis came from a VDJ recombination model fitted to out-of-frame rearrangements, and those results were checked against IGoR. A later analysis scored TCR-TCR, TCR-HLA and TCR-CMV co-occurrence with hypergeometric tests, applying a repertoire-size bias correction to TCR pairs. False discovery rates were estimated in a later analysis by permuting HLA or CMV assignments 20 times. In a later analysis, co-occurring TCRs were grouped using DBSCAN, and TCRdist sequence similarity was added for clustering within HLA-allele-positive subsets. Repertoires with fewer than 30,000 or more than 120,000 public chains, plus five repertoires with anomalous nucleotide sharing, were excluded from co-occurrence clustering. What TCRdb holds here is the immuneACCESS table cut down to in-frame rearrangements. Part of the clones is not present; checked against another copy, under half of the missing clones reflect an unresolved V gene, and the others are unexplained. That table supplies the V and J calls and clone size; D and trimming were determined from the DNA. For this sample the table gives 130,000 to 150,000 clones, of which roughly three quarters were detected only once. More than 0.95% of the sample rests with the top ten.

Of note for this clone: The antigen it recognizes is unknown. Base qualities are missing; no much larger clone stands one base away.

This chain is built from TRBV5-5 and TRBJ1-4; no D segment can be confidently identified. The TCR comes from a man aged 18 to 30 in good health and CMV-seronegative. The sequencing sample was made of PBMCs. The CDR3 has the sequence CASSLDFTHEKLFF. The sequenced DNA is TGTGCCAGCAGCTTGGATTTTACACATGAAAAACTGTTTTTT.